What follows are 5 T cell receptor beta chains derived from one specimen sequenced in a study of CD8 T cells in Susac syndrome. Reverse transcription of about 0.45 to 1 ug RNA was carried out with random hexamers. MiXCR was run by TCRdb on the immunoSEQ multiplex PCR reads, yielding one entry per CDR3 protein. The sample shows approximately 120,000 distinct CDR3 sequences, 90% to 98% of them seen only once. The source material was CD4+ T cells from PBMCs. Source of these receptors: a human donor in good health.

CDR3 in DNA: TGTGCCAGCAGTTTAAACCCTCGGGAGCAGTACTTC. It specifies CASSLNPREQYF. This chain links TRBV28 with TRBJ2-7; no clear D. V lost 2 bases and J 7 bases, leaving 9 bases between the germline ends. CDR3 length: 12 residues. CDR1 and CDR2 from the germline V gene are MDHEN and SYDVKM.

This chain connects TRBV27 to TRBJ2-5; 9 positions agree with TRBD1. Germline CDR1 reads MNHEY; CDR2 reads SMNVEV (reference sequence). CDR3 length equals 15 residues. The V gene end was trimmed by 4 bases and the J gene end by 6 bases; junction bases not matched to a gene: 9. The chain's CDR3 is CASSSGTGTWKTQYF. The CDR3 DNA reads TGTGCCAGCAGTTCGGGGACAGGGACATGGAAGACCCAGTACTTC.

The rearrangement links TRBV12-3 or TRBV12-4 to TRBJ1-1, with D perhaps TRBD1 (6 bases). This CDR3 has 13 amino acids. The germline V and J ends were trimmed by 6 bases and 6 bases, with 14 bases remaining between them. The CDR3 loop is CASRQGWGSEAFF. The DNA for the CDR3 is TGTGCCAGCAGACAGGGTTGGGGCTCTGAAGCTTTCTTT.

The rearrangement joins TRBV6-2 or TRBV6-3 to TRBJ2-1, with a tentative D call TRBD2 (5 bases). From germline, CDR1 is MNHEY and CDR2 SVGEGT. The CDR3 length is 16 residues. V was trimmed by 2 bases and J by 5 bases, leaving 16 bases between them. The CDR3 region has the DNA TGTGCCAGCAGTTACGCCAGTTTTGTGACTAACAATGAGCAGTTCTTC. It specifies CASSYASFVTNNEQFF.

This rearrangement joins TRBV7-2 to TRBJ2-1; TRBD1 is a possible D gene (7 bases). Trimming shortened V by 4 bases and J by 4 bases, and 17 bases separated the two germline ends. Germline V lookup: CDR1 SGHTA, CDR2 FQGNSA. The CDR3 has 16 amino acids. The CDR3 is CASSSHSGGQYNEQFF. CDR3 nucleotide sequence: TGTGCCAGCAGCTCACACTCAGGGGGGCAGTACAATGAGCAGTTCTTC.